This TCR beta chain was captured in a study of blood T cells in healthy people across ages. The CDR3 is made up of 15 amino acids. Per germline, CDR1 SEHNR and CDR2 FQNEAQ (reference sequence). V was cut by 2 bases and J by 4 bases, with 14 bases left in between. As regards this clonotype: Its matching antigen is unknown.

A sample-barcoded 5' primer and a J-beta primer mix were used in a second PCR of roughly 7 to 12 cycles. Every cDNA was tagged by a template-switch adaptor with 12 random nucleotides. A single record per CDR3 protein comes from TCRdb applying MiXCR to the 5' RACE reads. The sample has about 570,000 distinct CDR3 sequences, 25% to 30% seen once. Per individual sample, total RNA of at least 6 micrograms was extracted. General study findings and limits: Measured against age, TCR beta diversity per million T cells decreased in a roughly linear manner. For the donors, CMV status was unknown and possibly confounded expanded clonotype changes.

The genes are TRBV7-9 and TRBJ2-5, with D tentatively TRBD1 or TRBD2 (6 bases each). The sequencing sample was made of blood. This clonotype was sampled from a woman in her 70s in good health. CDR3 bases: TGTGCCAGCAGCTTAAACGGGGGCCTCCGAGAGACCCAGTACTTC. Translating gives CASSLNGGLRETQYF.